The entry below gives a single T cell receptor (beta chain) sequence along with its context. The antigen remains undetermined. This CDR3 has 15 residues. From germline, CDR1 is LNHNV and CDR2 YYDKDF (reference sequence). V was shortened by 1 base and J by 7 bases, with 14 bases between the two germline ends. These data originate in a study of shared clonotypes between healthy human individuals. As for the study in general: Each donor contributed plates that comprised three CD4 naive, three CD4 memory, two CD8 naive and one CD8 memory. General observations from the study: Few donors limited the genetic and exposure-history diversity represented. Clonotype sharing among donors was expected to depend on sequencing depth.

Method: immunoSEQ multiplex PCR; TCRdb's copy keeps in-frame clones and lacks some. The sample holds approximately 2.4 million clones, approximately 94% seen once. Sequenced material: naive CD4+ T cells sorted from blood. As to subset: CD45RA+ positively selected. The chain is built from TRBV15 and TRBJ2-4; D uncertain. The receptor's source is a man younger than 35 in good health. Here the CDR3 reads CATSRAREASNIQYF. In nucleotides, the CDR3 is TGTGCCACCAGCAGAGCCCGCGAGGCGAGTAACATTCAGTACTTC.